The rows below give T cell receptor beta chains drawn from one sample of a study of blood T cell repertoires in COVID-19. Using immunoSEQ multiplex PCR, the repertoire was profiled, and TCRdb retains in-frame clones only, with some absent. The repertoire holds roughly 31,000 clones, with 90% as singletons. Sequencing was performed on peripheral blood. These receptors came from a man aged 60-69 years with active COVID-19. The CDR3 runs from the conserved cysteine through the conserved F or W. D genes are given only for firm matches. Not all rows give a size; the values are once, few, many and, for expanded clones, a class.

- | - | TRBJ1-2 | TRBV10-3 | TGTGCCATCAGTGAGTCTACAGACTATGGCTACACCTTC | CAISESTDYGYTF
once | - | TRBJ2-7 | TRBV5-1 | TGCGCCAGCAGCTTCGCTAGCGAGGCCTACGAGCAGTACTTC | CASSFASEAYEQYF
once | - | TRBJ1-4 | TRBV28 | TGTGCCAGCAGGAGGAGGCAGCATTGGGAAAAACTGTTTTTT | CASRRRQHWEKLFF
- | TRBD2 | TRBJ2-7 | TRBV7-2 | TGTGCCAGCAGCTTAGGTGGGACTAGCTACGAGCAGTACTTC | CASSLGGTSYEQYF
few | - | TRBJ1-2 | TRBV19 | TGTGCCAGTAGTCCAGGCGGGGGTCTAGACGGCTACACCTTC | CASSPGGGLDGYTF
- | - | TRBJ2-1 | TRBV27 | TGTGCCAGCAGCTCTAGTCCATGGGACATAAGCTCCTACAATGAGCAGTTCTTC | CASSSSPWDISSYNEQFF
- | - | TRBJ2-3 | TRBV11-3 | TGTGCCAGCGGGGAACACAGGGATACGCAGTATTTT | CASGEHRDTQYF
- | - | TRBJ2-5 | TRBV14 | TGTGCCAGCAGCCAGATTTCTACGTGGGGGAGGGAGACCCAGTACTTC | CASSQISTWGRETQYF
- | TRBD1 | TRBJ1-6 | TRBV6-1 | TGTGCCAGCAGTGTACCGTCGGGACAGGGGTATTCACCCCTCCACTTT | CASSVPSGQGYSPLHF
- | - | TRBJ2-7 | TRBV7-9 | TGTGCCAGCAGCTCCCGGACAGAACTGACTTACGAGCAGTACTTC | CASSSRTELTYEQYF
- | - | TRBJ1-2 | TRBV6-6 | TGTGCCAGCAGTTACACGACGGGGGGGGCTGATGGCTACACCTTC | CASSYTTGGADGYTF
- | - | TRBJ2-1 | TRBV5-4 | TGTGCCAGCAGCCCAAGTAGCTCCTACAATGAGCAGTTCTTC | CASSPSSSYNEQFF
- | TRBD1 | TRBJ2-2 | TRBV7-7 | TGTGCCAGCAGCTTAGCGTCAGGGGGAATCGGGGAGCTGTTTTTT | CASSLASGGIGELFF
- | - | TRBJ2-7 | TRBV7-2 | TGTGCCAGCAGCTTTTCAGGGTCCTACGAGCAGTACTTC | CASSFSGSYEQYF
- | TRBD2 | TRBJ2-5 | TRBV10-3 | TGTGCCATCAGTGAAAGAGCGGGGGGGCCCCAAGAGACCCAGTACTTC | CAISERAGGPQETQYF
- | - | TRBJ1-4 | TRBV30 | TGTGCCTGGAATTACGACCTAGGAACTAATGAAAAACTGTTTTTT | CAWNYDLGTNEKLFF
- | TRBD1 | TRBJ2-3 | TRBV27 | TGTGCCAGCAGTCTAACAGGGGGCGCGACAGATACGCAGTATTTT | CASSLTGGATDTQYF
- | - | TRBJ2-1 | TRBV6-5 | TGTGCCAGCAGTTACTCGCTAGGTTCGGTTGATGAGCAGTTCTTC | CASSYSLGSVDEQFF